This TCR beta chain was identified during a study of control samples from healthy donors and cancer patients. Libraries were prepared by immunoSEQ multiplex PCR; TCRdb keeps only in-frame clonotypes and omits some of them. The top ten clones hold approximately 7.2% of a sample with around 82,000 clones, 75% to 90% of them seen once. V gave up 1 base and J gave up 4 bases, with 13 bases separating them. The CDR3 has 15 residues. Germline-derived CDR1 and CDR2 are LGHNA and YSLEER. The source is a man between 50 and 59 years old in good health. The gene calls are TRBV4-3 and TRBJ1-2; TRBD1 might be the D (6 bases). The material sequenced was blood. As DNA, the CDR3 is TGCGCCAGCAGCCAAGGGACAGCGGTTGGCTATGGCTACACCTTC. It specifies CASSQGTAVGYGYTF.